The entry that follows covers one T cell receptor beta chain sequence. Its antigen is undetermined. The CDR3 length is 15 residues. J was trimmed by 8 bases and V by 5 bases; bases with no gene match: 8. Per the germline V gene, CDR1 is MDHEN and CDR2 is SYDVKM. Assay: immunoSEQ multiplex PCR; the TCRdb copy retains only in-frame clones and omits some. The sample consists of about 7,400 clones, approximately 74% of them appearing once. Processed graft tissue released its intraepithelial and lamina propria lymphocytes. This specimen comes from a study of graft-versus-host responses after intestinal transplantation. Study information: Transplantation in recipients was multivisceral, liver-intestinal, or isolated intestinal. Study results and caveats: The marrow of recipients harbored GvH clones, and ileum or blood showed some of them first. Across patients carrying graft-donor T cell macrochimerism, allografts held high graft-versus-host to host-versus-graft clonal ratios.

The sample in question was ileum tissue, obtained about 460 days after transplant. V gene TRBV28 combines with J gene TRBJ1-6, with 8 bases that match TRBD1. This clonotype originated in a human patient who received an intestinal transplant, so some T cells may come from the graft donor. CDR3 sequence reads: CASSLLGQGHSPLHF. In nucleotides, the CDR3 is TGTGCCAGCAGTCTCCTAGGACAGGGTCATTCACCCCTCCACTTT.